This paragraph reports one TCR beta chain. The target of this receptor is not known. No base quality values were provided; no much bigger clone lies one nucleotide off. Each collaborating institution followed its own protocols to collect whole blood in K2EDTA tubes. For TCRbeta analysis, collaborators shipped samples as frozen whole blood, isolated PBMCs, or DNA extracted from either of those sample types. TCRbeta CDR3 regions were amplified from genomic DNA using the immunoSEQ Assay, a bias-controlled multiplex PCR. The source study handled its data this way. The number of nucleated cells in each sample was estimated by amplification of reference gene primers within the assay. To quantify the absolute abundance of each unique TCRbeta CDR3 rearrangement, sequence reads were collapsed and filtered. For each sample, productive Simpson clonality was calculated by taking the square root of Simpson's diversity index across productive rearrangements. TCRdb's version of the immuneACCESS table is confined to in-frame rearrangements and falls short of the full clone set. An unresolved V gene accounts for under half of the shortfall where checked; the remainder is of unknown origin. V and J calls and clone size are those listed in that table; D and trimming were worked out from the DNA. The sample records 65,000 to 70,000 clones, about 81% of which are singletons. Jointly, the top ten make up around a tenth of the sample.

From the germline V gene, CDR1 is SGHRS and CDR2 is YFSETQ. Trimming removed 5 bases from V and 4 bases from J; the gene matches leave 14 bases unexplained. There are 17 amino acids in the CDR3, from cysteine to phenylalanine inclusive. Only the CDR3 DNA is retained, 51 bases long and in frame from the first base. These data are taken from a study of blood T cell repertoires in COVID-19 (dated by TCRdb to 2020 to 2021). At the level of the whole study: Samples from collaborators originated in the United States, Italy and Spain and spanned both the acute and convalescent phases of COVID-19. The prospective study material was composed of cDNA or gDNA derived from T cells, B-cell-depleted T cells, or PBMCs. A freely available public database, intended as a resource for researchers studying the immune response to SARS-CoV-2, is where the repertoires were released. Sample metadata almost always included a de-identified subject ID, COVID-19 status, age in years and sex. Where available, HLA class I and class II types were obtained from metadata supplied by the sample provider rather than from assay-based typing. The samples were drawn from two sources: the first 160 participants of the ongoing ImmuneRACE study, and fewer than 1,500 subjects contributed by 6 global collaborators. Subjects who had been exposed to COVID-19, were actively infected with it, or had recovered from it provided the deeply sampled blood TCRbeta repertoires that made up the dataset.

Summary of the overall study and its limitations: The quantity of clinical and demographic metadata differed by source and by participant and was supplied without curation.

The V and J segments used are TRBV5-1 and TRBJ1-1, with 10 bases matching TRBD1. Sequencing used peripheral blood. This clonotype originated in a human donor in a cohort sampled during active COVID-19. CDR3 reads: CASSFRRTGGEGTEAFF. The DNA sequence is given as TGCGCCAGCAGTTTCAGACGGACAGGGGGAGAGGGCACTGAAGCTTTCTTT.